Listed below are T cell receptor beta chains from one sample, sequenced in a study of metastatic and nonmetastatic thyroid tumors. TCRdb redid the clone calls on the PCR reads using MiXCR. There are under 30,000 clones in the sample; roughly 19% occur only once, and about 30% lies in the top ten. The sequenced material came from blood. Receptors originate from a male donor with papillary thyroid cancer or a benign thyroid nodule (not recorded which). Some clones in this sample may be carry-over from other donors' samples. Both conserved end residues are part of each CDR3. D genes are given only for firm matches. The size entry is marked missing in some rows and otherwise reads once, few, many or a size class.

CDR3 protein,CDR3 DNA,V gene,D gene,J gene,clone size
CASPRGRSYEQYF,TGCGCCAGCCCCAGGGGGAGGTCCTACGAGCAGTACTTC,TRBV10-1,.,TRBJ2-7,many
CASSEAGTGGTEAFF,TGTGCCAGCAGTGAAGCCGGGACAGGGGGCACTGAAGCTTTCTTT,TRBV6-1,TRBD1,TRBJ1-1,.
CASSGSGTSGTYNEQFF,TGTGCCAGCAGTGGCTCGGGTACTAGCGGTACCTACAATGAGCAGTTCTTC,TRBV6-2/TRBV6-3,TRBD2,TRBJ2-1,few
CASSFGASGAHGYTF,TGCGCCAGCAGCTTCGGAGCGTCGGGGGCGCATGGCTACACCTTC,TRBV5-1,.,TRBJ1-2,many
CASSIGRTHLLETQYF,TGTGCCAGTAGTATAGGGCGGACACATTTGCTGGAGACCCAGTACTTC,TRBV19,.,TRBJ2-5,many
CSARELKTSYEQFF,TGCAGTGCTAGAGAGCTAAAAACTAGCTATGAGCAGTTCTTC,TRBV20-1,.,TRBJ2-1,once
CASSQWGNTEAFF,TGTGCCAGCAGCCAATGGGGGAACACTGAAGCTTTCTTT,TRBV3-1,.,TRBJ1-1,many
CASRETGGAKNIQYF,TGTGCCAGCAGGGAGACAGGGGGAGCCAAAAACATTCAGTACTTC,TRBV5-6,TRBD1,TRBJ2-4,.
CASSPRTGNNEQFF,TGTGCCAGCTCACCACGGACAGGGAACAATGAGCAGTTCTTC,TRBV18,TRBD1,TRBJ2-1,many
CASSLERAAYEQYF,TGCGCCAGCAGCTTGGAAAGGGCCGCCTACGAGCAGTACTTC,TRBV5-1,.,TRBJ2-7,many
CAQQENTEAFF,TGTGCCCAGCAGGAGAACACTGAAGCTTTCTTT,TRBV30,.,TRBJ1-1,.
CSARDELAFRRDTQYF,TGCAGTGCTAGAGATGAGCTAGCCTTTAGAAGAGATACGCAGTATTTT,TRBV20-1,.,TRBJ2-3,.
CASSLSGTYEQYF,TGCGCCAGCAGCCTCTCGGGTACCTACGAGCAGTACTTC,TRBV5-1,.,TRBJ2-7,many
CASSQNTNLNTEAFF,TGTGCCAGCAGTCAAAACACTAATTTGAACACTGAAGCTTTCTTT,TRBV6-4,.,TRBJ1-1,many
CASSFTGGSTEAFF,TGCGCCAGCAGCTTCACTGGGGGTAGTACTGAAGCTTTCTTT,TRBV5-1,.,TRBJ1-1,.
CASRINEASGNTIYF,TGTGCCAGTAGGATCAATGAGGCGTCCGGAAACACCATATATTTT,TRBV19,.,TRBJ1-3,many
CASYPPIGGEQYF,TGTGCCAGCTACCCCCCGATAGGAGGGGAGCAGTACTTC,TRBV27,.,TRBJ2-7,.
CASRTSSYEQYF,TGTGCCAGCAGGACCAGCTCCTACGAGCAGTACTTC,TRBV7-8,.,TRBJ2-7,many
CASSVIQGGGTDTQYF,TGTGCCAGCAGCGTAATACAGGGGGGAGGCACAGATACGCAGTATTTT,TRBV9,TRBD1,TRBJ2-3,many
CASNHRGGDYGYTF,TGTGCCAGCAACCACAGGGGGGGGGACTATGGCTACACCTTC,TRBV7-2,TRBD1,TRBJ1-2,many
CASLGPAYEQYF,TGTGCCAGCCTCGGCCCGGCCTACGAGCAGTACTTC,TRBV6-1,.,TRBJ2-7,few
CSAGIAGSTDTQYF,TGCAGCGCTGGGATAGCGGGTAGCACAGATACGCAGTATTTT,TRBV20-1,TRBD2,TRBJ2-3,many
CATTFVCGFTYEQYF,TGTGCCACCACTTTTGTGTGTGGGTTTACTTACGAGCAGTACTTC,TRBV6-1,.,TRBJ2-7,.
CASSFSPGGINEQFF,TGTGCCAGCAGCTTCTCTCCAGGGGGTATCAATGAGCAGTTCTTC,TRBV7-3,TRBD1,TRBJ2-1,many
CDSSIFPGGPYNEQFF,TGTGACAGCAGTATTTTTCCTGGGGGCCCTTACAATGAGCAGTTCTTC,TRBV12-3/TRBV12-4,.,TRBJ2-1,.
CATGTCKDTQYF,TGTGCCACCGGGACATGCAAAGATACGCAGTATTTT,TRBV6-1,.,TRBJ2-3,.
CATRPSTGVGYTF,TGTGCCACCAGGCCTTCGACAGGGGTCGGCTACACCTTC,TRBV24-1,TRBD1,TRBJ1-2,many
CASSVVTNTEAFF,TGTGCCAGCAGTGTAGTGACCAACACTGAAGCTTTCTTC,TRBV9,.,TRBJ1-1,.
CATSTGTVNYGYTF,TGTGCCACCAGCACCGGGACAGTCAACTATGGCTACACCTTC,TRBV15,TRBD1,TRBJ1-2,many
CAISGGGGNTEAFF,TGTGCCATCAGCGGGGGAGGAGGGAACACTGAAGCTTTCTTT,TRBV10-3,.,TRBJ1-1,many
CASSQGTSGYSYEQYF,TGTGCCAGCAGCCAGGGGACTAGCGGATACTCCTACGAGCAGTACTTC,TRBV4-2,TRBD2,TRBJ2-7,many
CASSINEASGNTIFF,TGTGCCAGTAGTATCAATGAGGCGTCCGGAAACACCATATTTTTT,TRBV19,.,TRBJ1-3,.
CASSYGTSDTDTQYF,TGTGCCAGCAGTTACGGGACTTCTGACACAGATACGCAGTATTTT,TRBV6-5,.,TRBJ2-3,many
CASSEWPVNTEAFF,TGTGCCAGCAGTGAATGGCCAGTGAACACTGAAGCTTTCTTT,TRBV2,.,TRBJ1-1,many
CASSPDGPWEPQHF,TGTGCCAGCTCTCCGGACGGACCTTGGGAGCCCCAGCATTTT,TRBV18,.,TRBJ1-5,many
CASSLLQARGYTF,TGTGCCAGCAGTTTACTCCAGGCCCGGGGCTACACCTTC,TRBV12-3/TRBV12-4,.,TRBJ1-2,many
CASSSPPRDYEQYF,TGTGCCAGCAGCTCCCCACCTCGGGACTACGAGCAGTACTTC,TRBV14,.,TRBJ2-7,many
CASSPAGTNPKLFF,TGTGCCAGCAGCCCTGCGGGGACTAACCCAAAACTGTTTTTT,TRBV7-6,.,TRBJ1-4,many
CASSYGRSYGYTF,TGTGCCAGCAGTTACGGGAGGTCCTATGGCTACACCTTC,TRBV6-6,.,TRBJ1-2,few
CASSEEGTGGTEAFF,TGTGCCAGCAGTGAAGAAGGCACAGGGGGCACTGAAGCTTTCTTT,TRBV6-1,TRBD1,TRBJ1-1,medium-sized
CASKRGSYEQYF,TGTGCCAGCAAGCGCGGGTCCTACGAGCAGTACTTC,TRBV12-3/TRBV12-4,.,TRBJ2-7,medium-sized
CASSEWSGGQGYTF,TGTGCCAGCAGTGAATGGTCAGGGGGCCAAGGCTACACCTTC,TRBV25-1,TRBD1,TRBJ1-2,many
CASSQGGKGVRPQHF,TGTGCCAGTAGTCAGGGAGGAAAGGGGGTTAGGCCACAGCATTTT,TRBV19,.,TRBJ1-5,.
CAISEPGAVRDDPFF,TGTGCCATCAGTGAGCCAGGGGCAGTTCGGGATGACCCGTTCTTC,TRBV10-3,.,TRBJ2-1,.
CAISPDSGGSWINEQFF,TGTGCCATCAGTCCGGATAGCGGGGGGTCCTGGATAAATGAGCAGTTCTTC,TRBV6-4,TRBD2,TRBJ2-1,few
CASILRWPDSVEAFF,TGTGCCAGCATCCTCCGGTGGCCGGACTCGGTTGAAGCTTTCTTT,TRBV5-5,.,TRBJ1-1,few
CASMCYEQYF,TGTGCCAGCATGTGCTACGAGCAGTACTTC,TRBV6-1,.,TRBJ2-7,few
CASSLRTSGRANEQFF,TGTGCCAGCAGCTTACGGACTAGCGGGAGGGCCAATGAGCAGTTCTTC,TRBV7-2,TRBD2,TRBJ2-1,many
CAWSLGTTYNEQFF,TGTGCCTGGAGCCTCGGGACAACTTACAATGAGCAGTTCTTC,TRBV30,.,TRBJ2-1,many
CASSLLTGTGGTGELFF,TGTGCCAGCAGCTTATTGACCGGGACAGGGGGGACCGGGGAGCTGTTTTTT,TRBV7-3,TRBD1,TRBJ2-2,many
CASSLGQGDSPLHF,TGCGCCAGCAGCTTGGGGCAAGGGGATTCACCCCTCCACTTT,TRBV5-1,.,TRBJ1-6,once
CASSQGQAPNYGYTF,TGTGCCAGCAGCCAAGGGCAGGCCCCTAACTATGGCTACACCTTC,TRBV4-2,.,TRBJ1-2,medium-sized
CASSRVTGGNRPQHF,TGCGCCAGCAGCCGCGTGACAGGGGGCAATCGGCCCCAGCATTTT,TRBV4-1,TRBD1,TRBJ1-5,.
CASSRGDRDNYGYTF,TGTGCCAGCAGCCGGGGGGACAGGGACAACTATGGCTACACCTTC,TRBV28,TRBD1,TRBJ1-2,many
CSARGTSGFSYEQYF,TGCAGTGCTAGGGGGACTAGCGGCTTTTCCTACGAGCAGTACTTC,TRBV20-1,TRBD2,TRBJ2-7,.
CASSLDTGVNTEAFF,TGTGCCAGCAGTTTAGATACTGGAGTGAACACTGAAGCTTTCTTT,TRBV28,.,TRBJ1-1,many
CASSQPTSSNQPQHF,TGCGCCAGCAGCCAACCCACATCAAGCAATCAGCCCCAGCATTTT,TRBV4-1,.,TRBJ1-5,medium-sized
CASSHEPRDSNPYNEQFF,TGTGCCAGCAGCCACGAACCGCGGGACAGCAATCCCTACAATGAGCAGTTCTTC,TRBV4-2,.,TRBJ2-1,many
CASSQDRTDPTDTQYF,TGCGCCAGCAGCCAAGATAGGACAGACCCCACAGATACGCAGTATTTT,TRBV4-1,.,TRBJ2-3,once
CASSPNRDGNNEQFF,TGTGCCAGCTCACCAAACCGGGACGGGAACAATGAGCAGTTCTTC,TRBV18,.,TRBJ2-1,many